Here is one TCR beta chain with its context. Its antigen is unidentified. Only in-frame clones appear in the TCRdb table, and some are missing; sequencing was by immunoSEQ multiplex PCR. This sample has 150,000 to 190,000 clones, with roughly 90% found just once. The sample is drawn from a study of T cell responses to AZD1222 COVID-19 vaccine. Study conclusions and caveats: Researchers took repertoire samples only after the peak T cell response had come. Recipients of two AZD1222 doses showed rising Spike-specific TCR breadth and depth.

The length of the CDR3 is 16 residues. Germline V lookup: CDR1 MNHEY, CDR2 SVGAGI. V lost 0 bases to trimming and J lost 4 bases; unmatched junction nucleotides: 4. The receptor was isolated from an adult who received the AZD1222 COVID-19 vaccine. The chain has TRBV6-5 and TRBJ1-3; 9 nucleotides align to TRBD1. The sequenced sample was peripheral blood, obtained 28 days after the second AZD1222 dose. The CDR3 coding sequence is TGTGCCAGCAGTTACTCCCGGACAGGGGTAGGAAACACCATATATTTT. Protein product: CASSYSRTGVGNTIYF.